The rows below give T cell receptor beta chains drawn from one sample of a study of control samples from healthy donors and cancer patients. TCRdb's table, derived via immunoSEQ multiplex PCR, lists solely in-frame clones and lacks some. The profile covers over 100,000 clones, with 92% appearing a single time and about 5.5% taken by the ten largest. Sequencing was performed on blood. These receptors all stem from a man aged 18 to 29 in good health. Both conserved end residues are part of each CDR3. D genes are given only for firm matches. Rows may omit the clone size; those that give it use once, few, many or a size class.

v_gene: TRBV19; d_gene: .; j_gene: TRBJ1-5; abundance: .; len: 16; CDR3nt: TGTGCCAGTAGTATGAAGGCAGGGACGGGCAATCAGCCCCAGCATTTT; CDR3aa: CASSMKAGTGNQPQHF
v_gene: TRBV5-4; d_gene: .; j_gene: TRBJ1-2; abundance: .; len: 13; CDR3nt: TGTGCCAGCAGCTTACTCGACAGTTATGGCTACACCTTC; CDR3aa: CASSLLDSYGYTF
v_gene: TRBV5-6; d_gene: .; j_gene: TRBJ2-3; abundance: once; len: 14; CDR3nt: TGTGCCAGCAGCCTAGACTCCTCCACAGATACGCAGTATTTT; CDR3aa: CASSLDSSTDTQYF
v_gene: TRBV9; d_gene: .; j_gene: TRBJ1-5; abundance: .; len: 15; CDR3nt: TGTGCCAGCAGCCCACAGGGAGGGGAGAATCAGCCCCAGCATTTT; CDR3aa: CASSPQGGENQPQHF
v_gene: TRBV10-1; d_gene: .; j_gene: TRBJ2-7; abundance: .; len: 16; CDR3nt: TGCGCCAGCAGTGAGTTCTTTTCAGGCCAGCACTACGAGCAGTACTTC; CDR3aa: CASSEFFSGQHYEQYF
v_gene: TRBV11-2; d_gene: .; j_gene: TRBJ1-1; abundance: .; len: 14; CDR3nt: TGTGCCAGCAGCTTAGTACGGCATCGGGGGGAGGCTTTCTTT; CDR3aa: CASSLVRHRGEAFF
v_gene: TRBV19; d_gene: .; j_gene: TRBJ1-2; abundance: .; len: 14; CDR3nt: TGTGCCAGTAGTATTAATCGAAATCTCTATGGCTACACCTTC; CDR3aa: CASSINRNLYGYTF
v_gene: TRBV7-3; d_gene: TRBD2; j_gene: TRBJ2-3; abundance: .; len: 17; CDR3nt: TGTGCCAGCAGCGTGAGATCTAGCGGGGGGGCCGTGTATACGCAGTATTTT; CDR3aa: CASSVRSSGGAVYTQYF
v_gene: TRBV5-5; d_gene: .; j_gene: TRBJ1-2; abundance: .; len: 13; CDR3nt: TGTGCCAGCAGCTTGGGCTCTAGCTATGGCTACACCTTC; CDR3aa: CASSLGSSYGYTF
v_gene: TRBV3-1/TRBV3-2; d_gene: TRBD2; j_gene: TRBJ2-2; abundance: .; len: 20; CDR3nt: TGTGCCAGCAGCCAAGGGGTTGGCCAGCGGGGGATACCGAACACCGGGGAGCTGTTTTTT; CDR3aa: CASSQGVGQRGIPNTGELFF
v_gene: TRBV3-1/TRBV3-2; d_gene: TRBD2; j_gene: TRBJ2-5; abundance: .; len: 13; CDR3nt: TGTGCCACATTGCGGGGGGGAGAAGAGACCCAGTACTTC; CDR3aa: CATLRGGEETQYF
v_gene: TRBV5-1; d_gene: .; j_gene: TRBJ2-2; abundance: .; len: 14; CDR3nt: TGCGCCAGCAGCTTGATAGGCATCCCCGGGGAGCTGTTTTTT; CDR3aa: CASSLIGIPGELFF
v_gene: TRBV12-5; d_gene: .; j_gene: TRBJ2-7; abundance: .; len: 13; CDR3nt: TGTGCTAGCGCTCCCGGGGAAACCTACGAGCAGTACTTC; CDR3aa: CASAPGETYEQYF
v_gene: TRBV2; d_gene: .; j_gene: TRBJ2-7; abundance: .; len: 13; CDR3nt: TGTGCCAGCAGTGGGGGGGCCTCCTACGAGCAGTACTTC; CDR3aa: CASSGGASYEQYF
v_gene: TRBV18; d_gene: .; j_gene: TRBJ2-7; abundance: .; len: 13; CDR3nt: TGTGCCAGCTCACCGGGGACCGGCTACGAGCAGTACTTC; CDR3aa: CASSPGTGYEQYF
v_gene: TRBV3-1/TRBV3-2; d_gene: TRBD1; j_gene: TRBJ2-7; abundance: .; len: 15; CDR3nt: TGTGCCAGCAGCCAAGATAACGGACAGGGCCGCGAGCAGTACTTC; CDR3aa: CASSQDNGQGREQYF
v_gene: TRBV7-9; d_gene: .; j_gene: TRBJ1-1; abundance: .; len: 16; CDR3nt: TGTGCCAGCAGCTCCTTTCTCGGGACACGGAACACTGAAGCTTTCTTT; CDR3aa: CASSSFLGTRNTEAFF
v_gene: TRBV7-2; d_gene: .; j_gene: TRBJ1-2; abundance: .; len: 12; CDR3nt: TGTGCCAGCAGCTTACAGGGGTATGGCTACACCTTC; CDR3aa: CASSLQGYGYTF
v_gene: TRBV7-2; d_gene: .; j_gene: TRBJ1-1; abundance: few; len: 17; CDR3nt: TGTGCCAGCAGCTTAGTCAAACGAACCCTTATGAACACTGAAGCTTTCTTT; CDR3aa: CASSLVKRTLMNTEAFF
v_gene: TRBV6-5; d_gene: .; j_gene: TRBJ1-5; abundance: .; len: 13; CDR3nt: TGTGCCAGTCAAGTGGGTAGCAATCAGCCCCAGCATTTT; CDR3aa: CASQVGSNQPQHF
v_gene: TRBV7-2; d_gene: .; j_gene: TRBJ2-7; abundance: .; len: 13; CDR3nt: TGTGCCAGCAGCTCGGGGGACAACTACGAGCAGTACTTC; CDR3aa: CASSSGDNYEQYF
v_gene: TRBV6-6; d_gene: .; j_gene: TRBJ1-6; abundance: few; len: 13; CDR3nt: TGTGCCAGCAGGGACTCCTATAATTCACCCCTCCACTTT; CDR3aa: CASRDSYNSPLHF
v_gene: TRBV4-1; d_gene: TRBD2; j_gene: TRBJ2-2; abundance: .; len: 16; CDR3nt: TGCGCCACCCGCGCCGGGCTAGCGGGGGTCACCGGGGAGCTGTTTTTT; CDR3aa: CATRAGLAGVTGELFF
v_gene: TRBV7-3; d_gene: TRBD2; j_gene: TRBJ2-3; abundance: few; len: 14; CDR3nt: TGTGCCAGCAGCTCATTAGCGGGGGGAGATACGCAGTATTTT; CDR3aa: CASSSLAGGDTQYF
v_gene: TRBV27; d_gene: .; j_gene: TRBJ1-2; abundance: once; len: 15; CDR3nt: TGTGCCAGCAGTTTATATATAGGGGGAATTCATGGCTACACCTTC; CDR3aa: CASSLYIGGIHGYTF
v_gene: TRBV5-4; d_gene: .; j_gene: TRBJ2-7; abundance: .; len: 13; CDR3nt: TGTGCCAGCAGACTCGGAGATTCCTACGAGCAGTACTTC; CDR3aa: CASRLGDSYEQYF
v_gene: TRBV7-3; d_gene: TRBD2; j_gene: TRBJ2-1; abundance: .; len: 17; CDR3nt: TGTGCCAGCAGCTTATTTGGCGGGGGATCCTCCTACAATGAGCAGTTCTTC; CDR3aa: CASSLFGGGSSYNEQFF
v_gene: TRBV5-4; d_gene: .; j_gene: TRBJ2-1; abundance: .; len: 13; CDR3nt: TGTGCCAGCAGCTTCCAGGGTTACAATGAGCAGTTCTTC; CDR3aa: CASSFQGYNEQFF
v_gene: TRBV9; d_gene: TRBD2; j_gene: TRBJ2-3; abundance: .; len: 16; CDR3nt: TGTGCCAGCAGCGTCGTCGGGACTAGTATCCAAGATACGCAGTATTTT; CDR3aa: CASSVVGTSIQDTQYF
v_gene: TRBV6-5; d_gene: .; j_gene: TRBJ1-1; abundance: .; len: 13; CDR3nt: TGTGCCAGCAGTCGGACAGAGAACACTGAAGCTTTCTTT; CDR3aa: CASSRTENTEAFF
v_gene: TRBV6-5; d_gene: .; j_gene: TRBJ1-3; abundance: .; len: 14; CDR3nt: TGTGCCAGCATTCCAGGGAGCTCTGGAAACACCATATATTTT; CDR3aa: CASIPGSSGNTIYF
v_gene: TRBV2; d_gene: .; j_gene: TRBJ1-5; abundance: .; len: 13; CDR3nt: TGTGCCAGCACCCAGGATAGCAATCAGCCCCAGCATTTT; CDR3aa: CASTQDSNQPQHF
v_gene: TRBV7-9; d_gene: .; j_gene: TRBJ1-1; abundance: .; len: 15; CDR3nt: TGTGCCATCCAAGGGGGTCTAGGGGTTAAAACTGAAGCTTTCTTT; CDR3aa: CAIQGGLGVKTEAFF
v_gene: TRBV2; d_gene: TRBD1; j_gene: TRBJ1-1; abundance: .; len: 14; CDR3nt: TGTGCCAGCAGCTGGGACAGGGGGAACACTGAAGCTTTCTTT; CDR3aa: CASSWDRGNTEAFF
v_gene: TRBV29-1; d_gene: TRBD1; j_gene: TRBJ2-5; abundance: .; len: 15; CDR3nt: TGCAGCGTGGGGACCGGGACAGGGGGCGCGGGGACCCAGTACTTC; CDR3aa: CSVGTGTGGAGTQYF
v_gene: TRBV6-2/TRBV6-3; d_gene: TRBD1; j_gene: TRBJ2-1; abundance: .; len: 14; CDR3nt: TGTGCCAGCAGCACGGGACAGGAAAACAATGAGCAGTTCTTC; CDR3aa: CASSTGQENNEQFF
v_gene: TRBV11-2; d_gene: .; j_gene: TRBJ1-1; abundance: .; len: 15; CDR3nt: TGTGCCAGCAGCTTACACGGGACGCTTCCAACTGAAGCTTTCTTT; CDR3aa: CASSLHGTLPTEAFF
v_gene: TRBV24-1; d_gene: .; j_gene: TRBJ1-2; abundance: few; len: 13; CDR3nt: TGTGCCACAACCAGGGAGGGGAGCTATGGCTACACCTTC; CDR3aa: CATTREGSYGYTF
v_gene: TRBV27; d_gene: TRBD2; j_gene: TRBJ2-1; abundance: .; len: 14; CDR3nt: TGTGCCAGCAGTTTGGGGCGGGGGGCCCATGAGCAGTTCTTC; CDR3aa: CASSLGRGAHEQFF
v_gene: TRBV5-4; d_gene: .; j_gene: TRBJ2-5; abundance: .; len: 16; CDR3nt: TGTGCCAGCAGCTTCGCATCAGGGGGGATCCAAGAGACCCAGTACTTC; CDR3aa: CASSFASGGIQETQYF
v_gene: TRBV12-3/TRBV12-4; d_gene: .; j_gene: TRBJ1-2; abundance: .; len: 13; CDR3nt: TGTGCCAGCAGTAGGACAGACTACTATGGCTACACCTTC; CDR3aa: CASSRTDYYGYTF
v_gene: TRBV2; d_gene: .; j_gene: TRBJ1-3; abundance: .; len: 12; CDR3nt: TGTGCCAGCAGCAGCAGGCTAGACACCATATATTTT; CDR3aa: CASSSRLDTIYF
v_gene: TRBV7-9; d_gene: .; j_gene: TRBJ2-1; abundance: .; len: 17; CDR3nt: TGTGCCAGCAGCTTAGCTTATAGAGGAAGGGACAACAATGAGCAGTTCTTC; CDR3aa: CASSLAYRGRDNNEQFF
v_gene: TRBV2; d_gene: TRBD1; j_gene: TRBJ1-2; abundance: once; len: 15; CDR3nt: TGTGCCAGCAGGCGGGGGGGACAGGAAAACTATGGCTACACCTTC; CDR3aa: CASRRGGQENYGYTF
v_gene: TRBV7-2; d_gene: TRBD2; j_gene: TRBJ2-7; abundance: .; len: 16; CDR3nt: TGTGCCAGCAGCTTAAATAGCGGGGGCACCTCCTACGAGCAGTACTTC; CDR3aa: CASSLNSGGTSYEQYF
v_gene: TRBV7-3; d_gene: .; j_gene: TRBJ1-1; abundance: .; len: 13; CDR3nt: TGTGCCAGCAGCCCCCGGGGGTACACTGAAGCTTTCTTT; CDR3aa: CASSPRGYTEAFF
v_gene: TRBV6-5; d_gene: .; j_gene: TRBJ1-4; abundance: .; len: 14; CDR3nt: TGTGCCAGCAGTTACGAAGGGCGAGGTGAAAAACTGTTTTTT; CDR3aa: CASSYEGRGEKLFF
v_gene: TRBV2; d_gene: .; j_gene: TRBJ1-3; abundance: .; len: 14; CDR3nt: TGTGCCAGCAGTGATCGGTCCTCTGGAAACACCATATATTTT; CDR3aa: CASSDRSSGNTIYF
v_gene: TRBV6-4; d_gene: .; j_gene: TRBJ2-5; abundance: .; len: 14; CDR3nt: TGTGCCAGCAGCCCAGGAGGGGACCAAGAGACCCAGTACTTC; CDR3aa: CASSPGGDQETQYF